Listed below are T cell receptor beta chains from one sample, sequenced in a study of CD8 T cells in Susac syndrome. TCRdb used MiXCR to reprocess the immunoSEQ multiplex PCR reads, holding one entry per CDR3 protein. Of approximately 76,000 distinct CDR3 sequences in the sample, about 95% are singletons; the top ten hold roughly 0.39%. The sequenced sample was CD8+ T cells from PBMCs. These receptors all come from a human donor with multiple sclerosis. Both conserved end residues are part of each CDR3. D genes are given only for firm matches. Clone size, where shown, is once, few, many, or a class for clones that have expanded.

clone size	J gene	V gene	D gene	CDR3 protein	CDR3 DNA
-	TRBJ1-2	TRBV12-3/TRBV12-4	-	CASSPGQLANYGYTF	TGTGCCAGCAGCCCTGGACAGCTGGCTAACTATGGCTACACCTTC
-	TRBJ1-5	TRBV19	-	CASSPQLDSNQPQHF	TGTGCCAGTAGCCCACAGTTGGATAGCAATCAGCCCCAGCATTTT
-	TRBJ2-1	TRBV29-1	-	CSVGRGGNEQFF	TGCAGCGTTGGGCGAGGGGGCAATGAGCAGTTCTTC
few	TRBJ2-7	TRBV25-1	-	CASSLGREQYF	TGTGCCAGCAGTTTAGGTCGCGAGCAGTACTTC
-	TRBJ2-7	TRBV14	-	CASSQEQGYYEQYF	TGTGCCAGCAGCCAAGAGCAGGGTTACTACGAGCAGTACTTC
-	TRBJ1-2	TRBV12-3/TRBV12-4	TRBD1	CASSLAEGGQRYGYTF	TGTGCCAGCAGTTTAGCAGAGGGGGGACAGCGCTATGGCTACACCTTC
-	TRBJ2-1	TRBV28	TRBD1	CASSPGTARHNEQFF	TGTGCCAGCAGTCCGGGGACAGCAAGACACAATGAGCAGTTCTTC
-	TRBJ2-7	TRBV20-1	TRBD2	CSAGGTRTYEQYF	TGCAGTGCAGGCGGGACTAGAACATACGAGCAGTACTTC
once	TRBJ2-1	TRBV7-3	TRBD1	CASSLLGQGGNEQFF	TGTGCCAGCAGCTTATTAGGACAGGGGGGGAATGAGCAGTTCTTC
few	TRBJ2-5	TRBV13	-	CASSLRGGQETQYF	TGTGCCAGCAGCTTGCGGGGAGGCCAAGAGACCCAGTACTTC
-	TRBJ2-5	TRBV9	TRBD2	CASSVGLDSGGQETQYF	TGTGCCAGCAGCGTAGGCCTGGATAGCGGGGGACAAGAGACCCAGTACTTC
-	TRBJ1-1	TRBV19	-	CASSESLGAFF	TGTGCCAGTAGTGAGTCTCTGGGGGCTTTCTTT
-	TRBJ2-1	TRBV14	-	CASSQWASQRFF	TGTGCCAGCAGCCAATGGGCTAGCCAGCGGTTCTTC
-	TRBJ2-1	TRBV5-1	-	CASSLETGKSYEQFF	TGCGCCAGCAGCTTGGAAACGGGAAAGAGTTATGAGCAGTTCTTC
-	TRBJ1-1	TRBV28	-	CASSLIRVNTEAFF	TGTGCCAGCAGCCTCATTAGGGTGAACACTGAAGCTTTCTTT
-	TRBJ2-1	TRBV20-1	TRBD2	CSARTSGSGDEQFF	TGCAGTGCCCGGACTAGCGGGTCTGGGGATGAGCAGTTCTTC
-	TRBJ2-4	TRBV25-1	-	CASGSTGKNIQYF	TGTGCCAGCGGGTCGACAGGTAAAAACATTCAGTACTTC
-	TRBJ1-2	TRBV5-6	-	CASSLGTGINYGYTF	TGTGCCAGCAGCTTGGGGACGGGGATTAACTATGGCTACACCTTC
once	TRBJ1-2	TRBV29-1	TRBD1	CSFDGQGVGYTF	TGCAGCTTTGACGGGCAGGGGGTAGGCTACACCTTC
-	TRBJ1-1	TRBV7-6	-	CASSLPTGNTEAFF	TGTGCCAGCAGCTTACCGACAGGGAACACTGAAGCTTTCTTT
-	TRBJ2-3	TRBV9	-	CASSGAGAFRTDTQYF	TGTGCCAGCAGCGGTGCAGGGGCGTTTCGCACAGATACGCAGTATTTT
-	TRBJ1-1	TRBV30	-	CAWRLNTEAFF	TGTGCCTGGAGGCTGAACACTGAAGCTTTCTTT
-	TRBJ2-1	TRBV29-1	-	CSLAEGWGYNEQFF	TGCAGCCTTGCGGAGGGTTGGGGTTACAATGAGCAGTTCTTC
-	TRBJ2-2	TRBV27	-	CASSYGPTGELFF	TGTGCCAGCAGTTATGGGCCAACCGGGGAGCTGTTTTTT
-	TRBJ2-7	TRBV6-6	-	CASSYLGGEQYF	TGTGCCAGCAGTTACTTAGGGGGCGAGCAGTACTTC
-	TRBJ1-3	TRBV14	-	CASSQQRGNTIYF	TGTGCCAGCAGCCAACAGAGAGGAAACACCATATATTTT
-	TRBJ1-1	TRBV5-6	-	CASSYPNTEVFF	TGTGCCAGCAGCTACCCGAACACTGAAGTTTTCTTT
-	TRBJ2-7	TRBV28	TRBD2	CASTMAGGLYEQYF	TGTGCCAGCACCATGGCGGGGGGGCTCTACGAGCAGTACTTC
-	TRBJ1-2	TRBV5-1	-	CASSPGQTKGYTF	TGCGCCAGCAGCCCGGGACAAACTAAGGGCTACACCTTC
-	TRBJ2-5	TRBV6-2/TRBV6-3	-	CASSYSFMTRETQYF	TGTGCCAGCAGTTATTCATTTATGACGAGAGAGACCCAGTACTTC
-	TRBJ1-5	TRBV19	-	CASSWDISNQPQHF	TGTGCCAGTAGCTGGGACATTAGCAATCAGCCCCAGCATTTT
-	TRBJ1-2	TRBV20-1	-	CSASVTGFYGYTF	TGCAGCGCGAGTGTCACTGGATTCTATGGCTACACCTTC
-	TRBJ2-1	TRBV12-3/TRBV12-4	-	CASSLTRSINNEQFF	TGTGCCAGCAGTCTCACTAGATCTATAAACAATGAGCAGTTCTTC
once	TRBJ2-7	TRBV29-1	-	CSVVGLLPYEQYF	TGCAGCGTTGTCGGACTTCTCCCCTACGAGCAGTACTTC
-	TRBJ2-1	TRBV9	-	CASSVVQGSYNEQFF	TGTGCCAGCAGCGTAGTTCAGGGTTCCTACAATGAGCAGTTCTTC
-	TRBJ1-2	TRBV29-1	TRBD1	CSVTDDWTGYYGYTF	TGCAGCGTTACGGATGACTGGACAGGTTACTATGGCTACACCTTC
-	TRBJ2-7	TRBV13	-	CASSHVGPEQYF	TGTGCCAGCAGCCACGTTGGGCCCGAGCAGTACTTC
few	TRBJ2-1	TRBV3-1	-	CASSPRPLAGNEQFF	TGTGCCAGCAGCCCCCGACCCCTAGCAGGCAATGAGCAGTTCTTC
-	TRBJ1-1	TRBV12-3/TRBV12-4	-	CASSLSSTPQGKAFF	TGTGCCAGCAGTTTAAGTTCGACCCCCCAGGGGAAAGCTTTCTTT
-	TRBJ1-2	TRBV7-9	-	CASSSQVQGSPGNYGYTF	TGTGCCAGCAGCTCCCAGGTGCAGGGGTCCCCGGGGAACTATGGCTACACCTTC
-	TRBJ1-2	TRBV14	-	CASSQETAPTNYGYTF	TGTGCCAGCAGCCAAGAAACGGCGCCGACTAACTATGGCTACACCTTC
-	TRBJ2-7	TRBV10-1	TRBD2	CASSDGLAEYEQYF	TGCGCCAGCAGTGATGGACTAGCGGAGTACGAGCAGTACTTC
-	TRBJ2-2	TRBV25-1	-	CASSEAAGGPAGELFF	TGTGCCAGCAGTGAGGCCGCAGGAGGACCGGCCGGGGAGCTGTTTTTT
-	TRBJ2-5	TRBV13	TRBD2	CASSLSGRGETQYF	TGTGCCAGCAGCTTGAGCGGGAGAGGAGAGACCCAGTACTTC
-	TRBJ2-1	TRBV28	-	CASSPLPPAQNEQFF	TGTGCCAGCAGTCCCTTACCCCCAGCGCAGAATGAGCAGTTCTTC
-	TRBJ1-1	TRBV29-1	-	CSARGGRGTEAFF	TGCAGCGCCCGAGGGGGACGGGGCACTGAAGCTTTCTTT
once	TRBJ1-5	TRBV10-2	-	CASTEGKYQPQHF	TGCGCCAGCACTGAAGGGAAGTATCAGCCCCAGCATTTT
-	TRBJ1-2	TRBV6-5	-	CASSHGGVGYGYTF	TGTGCCAGCAGCCATGGGGGCGTCGGCTATGGCTACACCTTC